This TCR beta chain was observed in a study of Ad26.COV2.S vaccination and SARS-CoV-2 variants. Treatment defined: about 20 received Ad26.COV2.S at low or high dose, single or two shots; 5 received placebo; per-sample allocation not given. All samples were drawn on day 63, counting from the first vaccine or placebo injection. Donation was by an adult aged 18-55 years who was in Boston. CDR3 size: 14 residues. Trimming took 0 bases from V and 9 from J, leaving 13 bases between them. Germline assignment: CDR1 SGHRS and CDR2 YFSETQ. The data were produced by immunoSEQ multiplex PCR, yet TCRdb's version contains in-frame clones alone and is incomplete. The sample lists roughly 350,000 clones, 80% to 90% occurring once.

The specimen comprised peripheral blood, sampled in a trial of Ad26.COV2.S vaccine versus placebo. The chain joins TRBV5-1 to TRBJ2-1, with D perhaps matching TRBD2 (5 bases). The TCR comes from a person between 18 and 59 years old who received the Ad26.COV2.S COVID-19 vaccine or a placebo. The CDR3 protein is CASSLGLGGVEQFF. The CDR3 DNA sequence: TGCGCCAGCAGCTTGGGCCTTGGAGGTGTTGAGCAGTTCTTC.